This T cell receptor beta chain was identified in a study of siplizumab effects on memory and regulatory T cells. Trimming took off 3 bases at V and 2 bases at J, with 14 bases between the two ends. Germline V gene data show CDR1 as SEHNR and CDR2 as FQNEAQ (reference sequence). This CDR3 region has 15 residues. Of note for this clone: What it binds is not known.

General study findings and limits: Both greater diversity than memory cells and a major contribution to the alloresponse seemed to characterize naive T cells. A naive or memory phenotype could not be assigned to roughly 80-96% of the proliferating CD4+ or CD8+ clones. Siplizumab significantly lowered the alloreactive sequences that could be traced to unstimulated CD4+ memory cells.

Data came from immunoSEQ multiplex PCR; TCRdb stores just in-frame clones and leaves some out. The table shows tens of thousands of clones, with about 90% occurring only once. The chain recombines TRBV7-9 with TRBJ2-7; possible D gene TRBD2, 6 bases. The source of this sequence is a human donor in good health. Sequencing was done on a sample of CD8+ T cells sorted from blood. The CDR3 region is CASSLDVSGTYEQYF. CDR3 coding DNA: TGTGCCAGCAGCTTGGATGTTAGCGGTACCTACGAGCAGTACTTC.